These 9 T cell receptor beta chains were all obtained from the same sample, sequenced in a study of monozygotic twins with cystic fibrosis. The assay was immunoSEQ multiplex PCR, and TCRdb's table has in-frame clones only and misses some. The sample yields around 29,000 clones, around four fifths seen once. Material: blood. The source of these receptors is a girl aged 2-10 years with cystic fibrosis.

The rearrangement links TRBV5-1 to TRBJ1-1, with 11 bases fitting TRBD1. The CDR3 totals 13 residues. After removal of 8 bases from V and 1 base from J, the junction contained 1 base not matched to a gene. Germline CDR1 SGHRS, CDR2 YFSETQ. As DNA, the CDR3 is TGCGCCAGTGGACAGGGGGCGAACACTGAAGCTTTCTTT. Amino acid sequence: CASGQGANTEAFF.

The V and J genes are TRBV6-5 and TRBJ2-7; D unclear. Germline V lookup: CDR1 MNHEY, CDR2 SVGAGI. Between the trimmed V and J ends, which lost 3 bases and 5 bases, there was a span of 14 bases. This CDR3 is built from 14 residues. DNA of the CDR3: TGTGCCAGCAGTTATCCTGAATCGCTGCACGAGCAGTACTTC. This encodes CASSYPESLHEQYF.

The V gene is TRBV4-1, the J gene TRBJ2-6; D is undetermined. Trimming took off 0 bases at V and 0 bases at J, with 6 bases between the two ends. CDR3 length: 16 amino acids. In germline, CDR1 is MGHRA, CDR2 YSYEKL. In DNA, the CDR3 is TGCGCCAGCAGCCAAGAAGGCTCCTCTGGGGCCAACGTCCTGACTTTC. Residues: CASSQEGSSGANVLTF.

The chain couples TRBV28 to TRBJ1-5, with D uncertain. Germline V gives CDR1 MDHEN, CDR2 SYDVKM. V gave up 7 bases and J gave up 0 bases, with 10 bases separating them. CDR3 size: 14 residues. This CDR3 reads CASKEAYSNQPQHF. Here the CDR3 DNA reads TGTGCCAGCAAAGAGGCCTATAGCAATCAGCCCCAGCATTTT.

The chain employs TRBV6-1 and TRBJ1-2; a weak D match, TRBD1 (6 bases). Germline CDR1 MNHNS, CDR2 SASEGT. V lost 3 bases, J lost 2 bases, and 16 bases lay in between. The CDR3 contains 16 residues. The CDR3 spells CASSELRKGGNYGYTF. CDR3 sequence (DNA): TGTGCCAGCAGTGAGTTGAGGAAGGGGGGGAACTATGGCTACACCTTC.

This chain connects TRBV10-2 to TRBJ1-5, with no clear D. Germline assignment: CDR1 WSHSY and CDR2 SAAADI. V was clipped by 0 bases and J by 6 bases, with 3 bases between them. The length of the CDR3 is 12 residues. The chain's CDR3 is CASSESRQPQHF. The CDR3 region has the DNA TGCGCCAGCAGTGAGTCCCGTCAGCCCCAGCATTTT.

This clone occurred once. This rearrangement joins TRBV30 to TRBJ2-5, with D hard to call. Germline CDR1 reads GTSNPN; CDR2 reads SVGIG (reference sequence). The CDR3 totals 13 residues. Trimming removed 5 bases at V and 1 base at J, with 11 bases between. In DNA, the CDR3 is TGTGCCTGGGCTATGGGCACCCAAGAGACCCAGTACTTC. Translating gives CAWAMGTQETQYF.

J is TRBJ2-7 and V is TRBV4-1, with 8 bases that match TRBD1. The V and J ends lost 4 bases and 3 bases, in that order; junction bases with no gene match: 8. The V gene's germline CDR1 is MGHRA and CDR2 YSYEKL. This CDR3 has 15 residues. The CDR3: CASSLGTGSHYEQYF. CDR3 in DNA: TGCGCCAGCAGCCTCGGGACAGGTTCACACTACGAGCAGTACTTC.

The chain employs TRBV7-2 and TRBJ2-1; 11 nucleotides align to TRBD2. Germline V gene lookup returns CDR1 SGHTA and CDR2 FQGNSA. J gave up 6 bases and V 4 bases, and 8 bases lay outside the gene matches. The CDR3 has 16 residues. The CDR3 coding sequence is TGTGCCAGCAGCTCCCATAGCGGGAGGGCCGCCAATGAGCAGTTCTTC. Protein: CASSSHSGRAANEQFF.